The clone carrying this T cell receptor (beta chain) was seen at least ten times. Its specificity is unknown. The data are from a study of response to subunit inactivated influenza vaccine. Study outcomes and limitations: The authors suggested that every seasonal influenza vaccination recruits few new T cells.

TCRdb reanalysed the RT-PCR reads using MiXCR and keeps one entry per CDR3 protein. The table shows approximately 170,000 distinct CDR3 sequences, with around 14% occurring only once. CDR3 length: 15 amino acids. Trimming at V came to 5 bases and at J to 6 bases, leaving 7 bases not matched to a gene. Germline lookup yields CDR1 MDHEN and CDR2 SYDVKM. The TCR sequence derives from a man aged 50-59 years who received an inactivated influenza vaccine. The input for sequencing was CD8+ T cells sorted from PBMCs, taken about 5 days after vaccination. V and J are TRBV28 and TRBJ2-2; 9 bases are a match to TRBD1. Here the CDR3 DNA reads TGTGCCAGCAGTCGCGGACAGGGGCTGGCCGGGGAGCTGTTTTTT. Translating gives CASSRGQGLAGELFF.